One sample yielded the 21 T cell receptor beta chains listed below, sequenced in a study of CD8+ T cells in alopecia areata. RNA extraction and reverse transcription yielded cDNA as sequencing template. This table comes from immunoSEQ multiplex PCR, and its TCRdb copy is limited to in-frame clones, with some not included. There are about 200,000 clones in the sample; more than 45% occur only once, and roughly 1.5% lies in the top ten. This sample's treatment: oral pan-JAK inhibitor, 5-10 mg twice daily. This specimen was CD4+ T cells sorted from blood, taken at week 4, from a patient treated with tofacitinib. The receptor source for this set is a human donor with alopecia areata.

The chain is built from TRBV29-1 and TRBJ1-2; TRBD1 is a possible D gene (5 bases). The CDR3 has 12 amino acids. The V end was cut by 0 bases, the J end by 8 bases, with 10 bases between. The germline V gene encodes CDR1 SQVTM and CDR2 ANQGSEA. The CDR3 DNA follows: TGCAGCGTTGAAGACGGGGGTGTAGGCTACACCTTC. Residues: CSVEDGGVGYTF.

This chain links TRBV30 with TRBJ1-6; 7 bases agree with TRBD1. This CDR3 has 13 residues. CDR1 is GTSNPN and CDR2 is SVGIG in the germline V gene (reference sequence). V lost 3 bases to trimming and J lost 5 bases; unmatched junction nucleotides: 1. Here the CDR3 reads CAWRGQNNSPLHF. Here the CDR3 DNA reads TGTGCCTGGAGGGGACAGAATAATTCACCCCTCCACTTT.

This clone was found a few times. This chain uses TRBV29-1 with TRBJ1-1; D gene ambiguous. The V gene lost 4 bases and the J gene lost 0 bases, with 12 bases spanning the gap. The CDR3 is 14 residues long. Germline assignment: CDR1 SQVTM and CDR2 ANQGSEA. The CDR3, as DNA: TGCAGCGTTGTTCCTCAGAGTTTGAACACTGAAGCTTTCTTT. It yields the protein CSVVPQSLNTEAFF.

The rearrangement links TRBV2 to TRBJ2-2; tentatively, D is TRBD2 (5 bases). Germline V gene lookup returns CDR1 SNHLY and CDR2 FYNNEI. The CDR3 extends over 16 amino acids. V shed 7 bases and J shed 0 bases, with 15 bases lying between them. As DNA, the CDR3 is TGTGCCAGCAAGACGGCCACGGGGTCGAACACCGGGGAGCTGTTTTTT. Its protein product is CASKTATGSNTGELFF.

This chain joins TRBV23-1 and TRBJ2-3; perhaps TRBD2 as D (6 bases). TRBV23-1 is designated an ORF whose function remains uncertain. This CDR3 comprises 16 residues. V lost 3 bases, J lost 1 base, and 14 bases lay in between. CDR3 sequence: CASSHLWRGRTDTQYF. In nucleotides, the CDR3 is TGCGCCAGCAGTCACTTATGGCGGGGCCGCACAGATACGCAGTATTTT.

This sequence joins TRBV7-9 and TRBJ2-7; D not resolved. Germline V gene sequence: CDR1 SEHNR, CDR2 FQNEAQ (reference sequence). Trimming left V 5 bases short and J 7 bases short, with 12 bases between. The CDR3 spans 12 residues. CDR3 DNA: TGTGCCAGCAGCACCGACCTTGGAGAGCAGTACTTC. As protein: CASSTDLGEQYF.

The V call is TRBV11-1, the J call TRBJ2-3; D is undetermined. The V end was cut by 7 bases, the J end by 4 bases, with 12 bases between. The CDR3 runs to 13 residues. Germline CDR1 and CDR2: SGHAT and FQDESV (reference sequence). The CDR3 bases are TGTGCCAGCAACTTTCTTTCATCAGATACGCAGTATTTT. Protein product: CASNFLSSDTQYF.

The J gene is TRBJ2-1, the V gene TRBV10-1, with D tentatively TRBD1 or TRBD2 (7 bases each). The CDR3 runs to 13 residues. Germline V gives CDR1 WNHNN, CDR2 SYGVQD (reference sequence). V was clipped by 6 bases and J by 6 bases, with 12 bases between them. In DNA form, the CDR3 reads TGCGCCAGCAGCTCAGGGGGGGGCAATGAGCAGTTCTTC. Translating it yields CASSSGGGNEQFF.

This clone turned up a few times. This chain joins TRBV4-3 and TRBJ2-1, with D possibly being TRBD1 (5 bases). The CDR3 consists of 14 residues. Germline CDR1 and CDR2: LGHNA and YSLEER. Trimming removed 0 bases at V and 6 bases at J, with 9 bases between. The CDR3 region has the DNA TGCGCCAGCAGCCAAGAGGGGCCGAGCAATGAGCAGTTCTTC. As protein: CASSQEGPSNEQFF.

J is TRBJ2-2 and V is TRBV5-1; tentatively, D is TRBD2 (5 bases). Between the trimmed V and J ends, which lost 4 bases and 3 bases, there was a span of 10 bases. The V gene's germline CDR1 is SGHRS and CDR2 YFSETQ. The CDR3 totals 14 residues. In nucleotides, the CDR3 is TGCGCCAGCAGCCACCAGAGGGACACCGGGGAGCTGTTTTTT. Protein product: CASSHQRDTGELFF.

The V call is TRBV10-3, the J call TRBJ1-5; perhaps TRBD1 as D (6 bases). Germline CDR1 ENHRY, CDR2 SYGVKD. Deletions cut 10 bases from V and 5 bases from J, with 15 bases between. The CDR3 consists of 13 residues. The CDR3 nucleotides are TGTGCCAGTCACCGGGACAAAGATCAGCCCCAGCATTTT. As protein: CASHRDKDQPQHF.

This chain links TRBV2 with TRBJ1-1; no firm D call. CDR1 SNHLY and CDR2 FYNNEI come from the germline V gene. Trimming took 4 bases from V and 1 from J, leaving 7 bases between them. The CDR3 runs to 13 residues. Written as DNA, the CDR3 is TGTGCCAGCAGTGTTGGAGAGAACACTGAAGCTTTCTTT. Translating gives CASSVGENTEAFF. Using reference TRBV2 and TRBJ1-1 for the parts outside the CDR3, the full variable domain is EPEVTQTPSHQVTQMGQEVILRCVPISNHLYFYWYRQILGQKVEFLVSFYNNEISEKSEIFDDQFSVERPDGSNFTLKIRSTKLEDSAMYFCASSVGENTEAFFGQGTRLTVV.

CDR3 coding DNA: TGTGCCAGCAGCTTAGATCTCGGGACAGGGGCGAGGAACACTGAAGCTTTCTTT. Translation gives CASSLDLGTGARNTEAFF. This chain uses TRBV11-2 with TRBJ1-1; 10 bases agree with TRBD1. V dropped 0 bases and J dropped 1; count of bases not matched to a gene: 8. CDR1 is SGHAT, CDR2 FQNNGV, per germline. This CDR3 comprises 18 residues.

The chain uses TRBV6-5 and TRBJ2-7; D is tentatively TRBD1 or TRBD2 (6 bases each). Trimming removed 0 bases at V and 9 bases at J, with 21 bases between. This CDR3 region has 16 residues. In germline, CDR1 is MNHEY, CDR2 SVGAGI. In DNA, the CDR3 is TGTGCCAGCAGTTACTCGGCGGGGACACCTATAGTCGGGCAGTACTTC. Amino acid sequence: CASSYSAGTPIVGQYF.

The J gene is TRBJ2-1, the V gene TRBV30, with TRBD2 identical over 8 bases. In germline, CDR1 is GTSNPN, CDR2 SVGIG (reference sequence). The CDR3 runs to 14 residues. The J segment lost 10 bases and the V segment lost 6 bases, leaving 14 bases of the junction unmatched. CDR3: CACYQRGPSGEQFF. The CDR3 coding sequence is TGTGCCTGCTACCAGCGGGGGCCCTCGGGGGAGCAGTTCTTC. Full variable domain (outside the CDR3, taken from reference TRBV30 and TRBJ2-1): SQTIHQWPATLVQPVGSPLSLECTVEGTSNPNLYWYRQAAGRGLQLLFYSVGIGQISSEVPQNLSASRPQDRQFILSSKKLLLSDSGFYLCACYQRGPSGEQFFGPGTRLTVL.

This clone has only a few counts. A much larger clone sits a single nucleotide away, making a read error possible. CDR3 amino acids: CASSFTDTQYF. The CDR3 DNA reads TGTGCCAGCAGCTTCACAGATACGCAGTATTTT. The chain combines TRBV11-3 with TRBJ2-3; D remains ambiguous. CDR1 and CDR2 (germline): SGHNT, YENEEA. This CDR3 is built from 11 residues. V lost 3 bases and J 2 bases, leaving 0 bases between the germline ends.

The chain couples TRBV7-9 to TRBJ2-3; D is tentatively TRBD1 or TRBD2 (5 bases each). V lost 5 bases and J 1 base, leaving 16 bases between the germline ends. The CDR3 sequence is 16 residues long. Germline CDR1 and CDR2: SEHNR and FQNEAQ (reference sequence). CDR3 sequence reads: CASSPRDGTGTDTQYF. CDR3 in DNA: TGTGCCAGCAGCCCACGCGATGGGACCGGCACAGATACGCAGTATTTT.

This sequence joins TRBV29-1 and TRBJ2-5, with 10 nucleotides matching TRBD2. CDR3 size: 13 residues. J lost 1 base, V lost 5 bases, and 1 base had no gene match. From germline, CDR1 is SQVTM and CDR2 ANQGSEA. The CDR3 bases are TGCAGCGTTATAGCGGGGGGCCAAGAGACCCAGTACTTC. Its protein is CSVIAGGQETQYF.

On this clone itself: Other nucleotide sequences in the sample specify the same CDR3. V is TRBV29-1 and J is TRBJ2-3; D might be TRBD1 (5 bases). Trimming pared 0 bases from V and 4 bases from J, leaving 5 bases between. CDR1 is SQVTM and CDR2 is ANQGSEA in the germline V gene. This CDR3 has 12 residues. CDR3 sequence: CSVEEGPDTQYF. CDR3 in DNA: TGCAGCGTTGAAGAGGGGCCAGATACGCAGTATTTT.

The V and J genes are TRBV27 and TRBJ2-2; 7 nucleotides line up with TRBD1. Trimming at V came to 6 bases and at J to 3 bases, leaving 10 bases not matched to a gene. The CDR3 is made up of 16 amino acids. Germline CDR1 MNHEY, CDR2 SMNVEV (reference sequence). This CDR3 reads CASRRAGDSYTGELFF. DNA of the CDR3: TGTGCCAGCAGAAGGGCTGGGGACAGCTACACCGGGGAGCTGTTTTTT.

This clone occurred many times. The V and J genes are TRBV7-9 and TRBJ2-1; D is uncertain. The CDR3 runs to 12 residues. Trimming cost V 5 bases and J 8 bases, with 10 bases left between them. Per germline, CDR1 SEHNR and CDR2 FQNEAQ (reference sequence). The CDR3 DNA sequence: TGTGCCAGCAGCGCTTCGAGGTATGAGCAGTTCTTC. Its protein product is CASSASRYEQFF.